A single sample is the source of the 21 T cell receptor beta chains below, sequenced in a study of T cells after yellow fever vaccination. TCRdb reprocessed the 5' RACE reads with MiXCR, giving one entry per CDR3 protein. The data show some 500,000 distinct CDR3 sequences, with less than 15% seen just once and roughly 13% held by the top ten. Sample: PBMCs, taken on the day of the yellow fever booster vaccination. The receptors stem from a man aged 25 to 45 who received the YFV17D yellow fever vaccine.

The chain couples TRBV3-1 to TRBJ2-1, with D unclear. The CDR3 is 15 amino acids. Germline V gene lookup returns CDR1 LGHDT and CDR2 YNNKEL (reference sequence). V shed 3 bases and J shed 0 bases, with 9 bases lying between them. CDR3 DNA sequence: TGTGCCAGCAGCCACCGGCAGAGCTCCTACAATGAGCAGTTCTTC. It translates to CASSHRQSSYNEQFF.

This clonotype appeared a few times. The CDR3 region has the DNA TGTGCCAGCTCACCACCCAAACGGGGTCCAAACACCGGGGAGCTGTTTTTT. Protein: CASSPPKRGPNTGELFF. This chain joins TRBV18 and TRBJ2-2, with D perhaps matching TRBD2 (5 bases). Germline V gene sequence: CDR1 KGHSH, CDR2 LQKENI. The CDR3 runs to 17 residues. V was shortened by 0 bases and J by 2 bases, with 13 bases between the two germline ends.

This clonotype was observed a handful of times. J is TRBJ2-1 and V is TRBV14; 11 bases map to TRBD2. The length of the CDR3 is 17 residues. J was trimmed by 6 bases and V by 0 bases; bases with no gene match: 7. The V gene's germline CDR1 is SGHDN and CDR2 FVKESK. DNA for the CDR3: TGTGCCAGCAGCCAAGATTGGCTAGCGGGGGGAGGCAATGAGCAGTTCTTC. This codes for CASSQDWLAGGGNEQFF.

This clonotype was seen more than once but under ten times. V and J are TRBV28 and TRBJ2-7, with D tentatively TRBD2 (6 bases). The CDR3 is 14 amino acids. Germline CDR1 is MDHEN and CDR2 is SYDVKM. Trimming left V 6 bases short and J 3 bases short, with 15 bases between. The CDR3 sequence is CASRTGTRIYEQYF. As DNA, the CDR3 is TGTGCCAGCAGAACCGGGACTCGCATCTACGAGCAGTACTTC. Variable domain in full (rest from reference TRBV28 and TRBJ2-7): DVKVTQSSRYLVKRTGEKVFLECVQDMDHENMFWYRQDPGLGLRLIYFSYDVKMKEKGDIPEGYSVSREKKERFSLILESASTNQTSMYLCASRTGTRIYEQYFGPGTRLTVT.

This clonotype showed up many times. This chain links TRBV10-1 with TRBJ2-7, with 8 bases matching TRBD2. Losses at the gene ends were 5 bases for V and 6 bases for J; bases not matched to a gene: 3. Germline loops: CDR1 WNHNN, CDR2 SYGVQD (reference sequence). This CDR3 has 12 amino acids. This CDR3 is CASSRAGGEQYF. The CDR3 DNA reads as TGCGCCAGCAGTAGGGCGGGAGGCGAGCAGTACTTC.

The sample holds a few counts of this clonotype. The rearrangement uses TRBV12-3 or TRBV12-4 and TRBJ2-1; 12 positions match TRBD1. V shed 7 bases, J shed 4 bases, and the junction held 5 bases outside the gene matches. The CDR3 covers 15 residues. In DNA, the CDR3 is TGTGCCAGCACCGGGACAGGGGGCGGGTACAATGAGCAGTTCTTC. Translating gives CASTGTGGGYNEQFF.

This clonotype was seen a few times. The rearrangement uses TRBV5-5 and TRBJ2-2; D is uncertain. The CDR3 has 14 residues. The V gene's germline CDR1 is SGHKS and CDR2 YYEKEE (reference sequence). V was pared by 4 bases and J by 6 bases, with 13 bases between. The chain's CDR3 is CASSPVIGAGELFF. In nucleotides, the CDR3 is TGTGCCAGCAGCCCCGTAATTGGAGCCGGGGAGCTGTTTTTT.

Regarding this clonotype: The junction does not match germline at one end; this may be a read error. Written as DNA, the CDR3 is TGTGCCAGGAGCCCTGGACAGCTAAGCTCCTACGAGCAGTACTTC. Amino acids: CARSPGQLSSYEQYF. The chain employs TRBV4-2 and TRBJ2-7; maybe TRBD1 (6 bases). Germline V lookup: CDR1 LGHNA, CDR2 YNFKEQ. The CDR3 has 15 residues.

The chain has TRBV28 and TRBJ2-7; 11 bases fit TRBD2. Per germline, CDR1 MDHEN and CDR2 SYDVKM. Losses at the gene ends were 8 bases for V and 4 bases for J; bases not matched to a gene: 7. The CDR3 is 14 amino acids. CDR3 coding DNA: TGTGCCAGCCACCCAACTAGCGGGAGTTACGAGCAGTACTTC. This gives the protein CASHPTSGSYEQYF.

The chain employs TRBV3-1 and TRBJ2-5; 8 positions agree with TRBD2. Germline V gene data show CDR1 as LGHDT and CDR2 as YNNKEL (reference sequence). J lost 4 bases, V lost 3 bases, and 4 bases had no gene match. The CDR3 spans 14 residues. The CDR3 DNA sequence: TGTGCCAGCAGCCATAGGACTAGCAGAGAGACCCAGTACTTC. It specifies CASSHRTSRETQYF.

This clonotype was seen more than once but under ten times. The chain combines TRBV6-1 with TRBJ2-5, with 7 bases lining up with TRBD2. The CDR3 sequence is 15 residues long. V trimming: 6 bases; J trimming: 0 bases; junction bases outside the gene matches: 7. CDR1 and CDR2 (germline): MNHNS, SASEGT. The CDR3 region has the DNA TGTGCCAGCAGGGCTAGCGGAGGGTACCAAGAGACCCAGTACTTC. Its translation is CASRASGGYQETQYF.

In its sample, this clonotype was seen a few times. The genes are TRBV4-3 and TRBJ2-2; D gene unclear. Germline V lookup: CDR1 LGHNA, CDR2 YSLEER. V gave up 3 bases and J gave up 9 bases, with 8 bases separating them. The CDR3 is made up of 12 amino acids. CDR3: CASSQETRELFF. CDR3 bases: TGCGCCAGCAGCCAGGAAACGCGGGAGCTGTTTTTT.

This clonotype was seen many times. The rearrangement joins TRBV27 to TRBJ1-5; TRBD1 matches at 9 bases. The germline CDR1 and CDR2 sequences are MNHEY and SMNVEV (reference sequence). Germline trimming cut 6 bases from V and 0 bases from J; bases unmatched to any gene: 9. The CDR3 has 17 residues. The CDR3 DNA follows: TGTGCCAGCAGGCGACAGGGGGAATCTTATAGCAATCAGCCCCAGCATTTT. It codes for CASRRQGESYSNQPQHF.

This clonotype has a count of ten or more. CDR3 sequence (DNA): TGCGCCAGCAGCTCGACAGGGTACTCCGAGCAGTACTTC. Encoded protein: CASSSTGYSEQYF. The chain couples TRBV5-1 to TRBJ2-7, with 7 bases lining up with TRBD1. CDR3 size: 13 residues. Germline V lookup: CDR1 SGHRS, CDR2 YFSETQ. Trimming at V came to 3 bases and at J to 6 bases, leaving 6 bases not matched to a gene.

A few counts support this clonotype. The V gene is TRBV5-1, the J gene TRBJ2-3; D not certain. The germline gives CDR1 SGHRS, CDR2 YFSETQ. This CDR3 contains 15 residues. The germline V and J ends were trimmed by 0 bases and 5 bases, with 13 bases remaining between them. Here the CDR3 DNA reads TGCGCCAGCAGCTTGGGAGGTCACCCCCAAGATACGCAGTATTTT. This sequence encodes CASSLGGHPQDTQYF.

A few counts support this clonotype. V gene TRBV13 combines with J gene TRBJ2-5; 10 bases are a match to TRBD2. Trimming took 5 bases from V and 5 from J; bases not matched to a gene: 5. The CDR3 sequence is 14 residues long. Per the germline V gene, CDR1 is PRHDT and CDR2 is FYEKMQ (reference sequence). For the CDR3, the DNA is TGTGCCAGCAGCCTATCGACTAGCGGGGAGACCCAGTACTTC. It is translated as CASSLSTSGETQYF.

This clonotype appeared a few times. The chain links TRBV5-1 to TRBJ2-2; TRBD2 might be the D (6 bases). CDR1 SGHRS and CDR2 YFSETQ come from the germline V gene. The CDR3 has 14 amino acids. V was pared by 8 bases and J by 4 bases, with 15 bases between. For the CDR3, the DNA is TGCGCCAGTGCGGACCCGCGGGGCACCGGGGAGCTGTTTTTT. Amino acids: CASADPRGTGELFF.

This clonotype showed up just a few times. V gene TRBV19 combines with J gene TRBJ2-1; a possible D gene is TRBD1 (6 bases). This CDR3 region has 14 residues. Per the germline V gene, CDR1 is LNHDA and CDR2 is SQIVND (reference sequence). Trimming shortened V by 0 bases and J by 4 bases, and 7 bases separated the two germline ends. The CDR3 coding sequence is TGTGCCAGTAGTATAGAAGACAGGTACAATGAGCAGTTCTTC. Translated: CASSIEDRYNEQFF. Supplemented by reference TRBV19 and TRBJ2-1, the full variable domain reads DGGITQSPKYLFRKEGQNVTLSCEQNLNHDAMYWYRQDPGQGLRLIYYSQIVNDFQKGDIAEGYSVSREKKESFPLTVTSAQKNPTAFYLCASSIEDRYNEQFFGPGTRLTVL.

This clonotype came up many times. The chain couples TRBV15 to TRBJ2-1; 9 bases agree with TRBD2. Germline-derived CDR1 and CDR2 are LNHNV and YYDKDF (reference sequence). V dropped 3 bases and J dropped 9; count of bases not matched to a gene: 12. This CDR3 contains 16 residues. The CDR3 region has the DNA TGTGCCACCAGCAGTCTTAGCGGGAGTGTTTTTCGTGAGCAGTTCTTC. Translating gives CATSSLSGSVFREQFF.

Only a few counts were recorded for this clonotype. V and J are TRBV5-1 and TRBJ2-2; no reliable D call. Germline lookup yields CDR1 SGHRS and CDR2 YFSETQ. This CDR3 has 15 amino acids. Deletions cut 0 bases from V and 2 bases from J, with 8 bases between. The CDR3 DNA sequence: TGCGCCAGCAGCTTGGCTTCGGCCAACACCGGGGAGCTGTTTTTT. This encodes CASSLASANTGELFF.

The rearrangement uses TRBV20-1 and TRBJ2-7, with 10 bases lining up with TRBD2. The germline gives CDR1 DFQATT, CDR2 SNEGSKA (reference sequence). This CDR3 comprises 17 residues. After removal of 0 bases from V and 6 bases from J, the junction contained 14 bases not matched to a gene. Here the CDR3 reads CSARDKASGSLASEQYF. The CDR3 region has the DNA TGCAGTGCTAGAGATAAGGCTAGCGGGAGCCTTGCATCCGAGCAGTACTTC.